The 10 T cell receptor beta chains presented below share a single source sample, sequenced in a study of blood T cell repertoires in COVID-19. Assay: immunoSEQ multiplex PCR; the TCRdb copy retains only in-frame clones and omits some. Of hundreds of thousands of clones in the sample, over 75% were seen once. What was sequenced was peripheral blood. The receptors were sampled from a woman aged 45-65 years who had recovered from COVID-19.

V and J are TRBV10-3 and TRBJ2-6, with D unclear. V shed 10 bases and J shed 0 bases, with 10 bases lying between them. CDR1 and CDR2 from the germline V gene are ENHRY and SYGVKD. The CDR3 is 14 amino acids. CDR3 loop: CATSPLSGANVLTF. The DNA for the CDR3 is TGTGCCACCTCCCCCCTCTCTGGGGCCAACGTCCTGACTTTC.

The sample holds one count of this clone. DNA for the CDR3: TGTGCCAGCAGCTCCGGGGACAGGGGTGCCAGGCATACGCAGTATTTT. This gives the protein CASSSGDRGARHTQYF. This chain connects TRBV7-9 to TRBJ2-3; 10 nucleotides line up with TRBD1. Looked up from germline, CDR1 is SEHNR and CDR2 is FQNEAQ (reference sequence). The CDR3 extends over 16 amino acids. V lost 4 bases and J lost 7; bases outside the gene matches: 11. Together with reference TRBV7-9 and TRBJ2-3, the CDR3 gives the full variable domain: DTGVSQNPRHKITKRGQNVTFRCDPISEHNRLYWYRQTLGQGPEFLTYFQNEAQLEKSRLLSDRFSAERPKGSFSTLEIQRTEQGDSAMYLCASSSGDRGARHTQYFGPGTRLTVL.

Concerning this clone itself: An end of the junction does not agree with germline; a read error may underlie this. The chain recombines TRBV7-9 with TRBJ2-1, with 7 positions matching TRBD1. Looked up from germline, CDR1 is SEHNR and CDR2 is FQNEAQ (reference sequence). This CDR3 is built from 14 residues. CDR3 sequence: CASSTGALWNGQFF. In DNA form, the CDR3 reads TGTGCCAGCAGTACAGGGGCGTTATGGAATGGGCAGTTCTTC. The full variable domain, rest sourced from reference TRBV7-9 and TRBJ2-1, is DTGVSQNPRHKITKRGQNVTFRCDPISEHNRLYWYRQTLGQGPEFLTYFQNEAQLEKSRLLSDRFSAERPKGSFSTLEIQRTEQGDSAMYLCASSTGALWNGQFFGPGTRLTVL.

V is TRBV6-5 and J is TRBJ1-1; weak D call: TRBD1 (5 bases). There are 13 residues in the CDR3. The V and J ends lost 6 bases and 3 bases respectively, with 11 bases between them. CDR1 and CDR2 (germline): MNHEY, SVGAGI. The CDR3 sequence is CASRPGKDTEAFF. As DNA, the CDR3 is TGTGCCAGCAGACCAGGGAAGGACACTGAAGCTTTCTTT.

The V and J genes are TRBV10-3 and TRBJ1-2; the match to TRBD1 covers 7 bases. This CDR3 spans 14 amino acids. Germline V gene data show CDR1 as ENHRY and CDR2 as SYGVKD. The trim removed 2 bases at V and 2 bases at J, leaving 2 bases unmatched. The CDR3 here is CAISETGVNYGYTF. The CDR3, as DNA: TGTGCCATCAGTGAGACAGGGGTAAACTATGGCTACACCTTC.

The J gene is TRBJ1-2, the V gene TRBV4-3, with no clear D. The CDR3 covers 13 residues. Germline V lookup: CDR1 LGHNA, CDR2 YSLEER. V was cut by 0 bases and J by 5 bases, with 7 bases left in between. The CDR3 reads CASSQDRLYGYTF. In DNA, the CDR3 is TGCGCCAGCAGCCAAGACAGGTTATATGGCTACACCTTC.

This chain links TRBV5-1 with TRBJ2-7; D may be TRBD1 (6 bases). The V gene lost 4 bases and the J gene lost 2 bases, with 13 bases spanning the gap. The CDR3 runs 14 residues. Germline V gene sequence: CDR1 SGHRS, CDR2 YFSETQ. CDR3 nucleotide sequence: TGCGCCAGCAGCCTTCAGGGGATAACCTACGAGCAGTACTTC. It is translated as CASSLQGITYEQYF.

V and J are TRBV29-1 and TRBJ1-2; D ambiguous. Germline CDR1 SQVTM, CDR2 ANQGSEA. The germline V and J ends were trimmed by 5 bases and 0 bases, with 13 bases remaining between them. CDR3 length: 14 residues. Here the CDR3 DNA reads TGCAGCGTTTTGGTGAGTGGAGCTAACTATGGCTACACCTTC. This translates into CSVLVSGANYGYTF.

In this sample, this clone turned up a few times. The chain uses TRBV9 and TRBJ1-3; D possibly corresponds to TRBD1 (6 bases). V dropped 3 bases and J dropped 0 bases, with 16 bases sitting between them. Germline lookup yields CDR1 SGDLS and CDR2 YYNGEE. The CDR3 has 17 residues. The CDR3 DNA reads TGTGCCAGCAGCGCGCGAGGGGGAAGGAGCTCTGGAAACACCATATATTTT. Protein sequence: CASSARGGRSSGNTIYF. The full variable domain, rest sourced from reference TRBV9 and TRBJ1-3, is DSGVTQTPKHLITATGQRVTLRCSPRSGDLSVYWYQQSLDQGLQFLIQYYNGEERAKGNILERFSAQQFPDLHSELNLSSLELGDSALYFCASSARGGRSSGNTIYFGEGSWLTVV.

The chain recombines TRBV13 with TRBJ1-1; D is undetermined. Germline values: CDR1 PRHDT, CDR2 FYEKMQ (reference sequence). CDR3 length equals 15 residues. Trimming stripped 5 bases from V and 5 bases from J, with 18 bases between. The CDR3: CASSATSYPGTEAFF. CDR3 DNA sequence: TGTGCCAGCAGCGCGACTTCTTATCCCGGGACTGAAGCTTTCTTT.